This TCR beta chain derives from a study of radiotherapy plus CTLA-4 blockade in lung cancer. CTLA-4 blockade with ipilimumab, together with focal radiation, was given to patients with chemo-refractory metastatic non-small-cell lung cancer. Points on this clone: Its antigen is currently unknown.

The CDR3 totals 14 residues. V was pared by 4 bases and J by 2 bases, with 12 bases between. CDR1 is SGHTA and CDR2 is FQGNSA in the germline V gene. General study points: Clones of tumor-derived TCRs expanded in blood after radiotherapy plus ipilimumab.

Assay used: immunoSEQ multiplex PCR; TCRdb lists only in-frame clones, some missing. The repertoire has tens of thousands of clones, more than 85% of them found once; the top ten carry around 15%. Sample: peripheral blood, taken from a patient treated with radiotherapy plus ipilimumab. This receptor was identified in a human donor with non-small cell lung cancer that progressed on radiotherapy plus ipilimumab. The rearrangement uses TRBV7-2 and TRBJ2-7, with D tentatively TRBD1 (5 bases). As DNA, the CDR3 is TGTGCCAGCAGCTCTAGGGGTGGGGCCTACGAGCAGTACTTC. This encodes CASSSRGGAYEQYF.